The subject of this entry is one T cell receptor beta chain. The data were obtained in a study of OX40 agonist ivuxolimab in advanced cancers. The repertoire was sequenced with immunoSEQ multiplex PCR; TCRdb's copy has only in-frame clones and lacks some. The sample carries tens of thousands of clones, around 85% recorded once. This CDR3 is built from 17 residues. Deletions cut 0 bases from V and 2 bases from J, with 17 bases between. Germline loops: CDR1 SEHNR, CDR2 FQNEAQ (reference sequence). This sequence originates from an adult with an advanced solid tumor such as melanoma, head and neck, liver or kidney cancer. The chain is built from TRBV7-9 and TRBJ2-7; D might be TRBD1 or TRBD2, each matching 5 bases. The sequences come from CD4+ or CD8+ T cells sorted from blood, collected in a trial of the OX40 agonist ivuxolimab. CDR3 in DNA: TGTGCCAGCAGCTTAGCCCCCGGAGCCGGGGCGCCCTACGAGCAGTACTTC. The encoded protein is CASSLAPGAGAPYEQYF.